This TCR beta chain was obtained from a study of cytomegalovirus exposure and HLA in healthy donors. These donors, healthy bone marrow donors, were studied. Both 60 Vbeta primers and 13 Jbeta primers went into the PCR. Study processing details: In a later analysis, of approximately 81 million unique beta chains, some 10 million appeared in at least two donors. Profiled with immunoSEQ multiplex PCR; TCRdb holds only in-frame clones, not every one. The D gene and trimming were derived from the DNA, and the V and J assignments and clone size from that table. The table lists 180,000 or so clones, around 80% of them singletons. Whole-study results and caveats: Later examination showed HLA-associated TCR beta chains had greater clonal expansion than equally common others.

Trimming removed 1 base from V and 4 bases from J, with 11 bases in between. The CDR3 runs 15 residues. Germline CDR1 reads LNHDA; CDR2 reads SQIVND (reference sequence). Comment on this clone: The antigen remains undetermined.

This clonotype originated in a girl aged 10-17 years in good health and CMV-seropositive. Input material: PBMCs. The gene calls are TRBV19 and TRBJ2-1, with a possible D match to TRBD2 (7 bases). For the CDR3, the DNA is TGTGCCAGTAGTATAGCGGGGGGCAGTTACAATGAGCAGTTCTTC. This encodes CASSIAGGSYNEQFF.